A selection of T cell receptor beta chains follows, all from one sample in a study of blood T cells in healthy people across ages. One entry per CDR3 protein results from TCRdb running MiXCR on the 5' RACE reads. The sample holds hundreds of thousands of distinct CDR3 sequences, 58% seen once. Sequencing was performed on blood. The origin of the receptors is a man in his 60s in good health. Each CDR3 is given without its conserved first and last residue. The order of the fields is V gene, CDR3 protein.

TRBV5-1,ASSLPGTSEGQF
TRBV10-2,ASWPGGKGEQF
TRBV7-8,ASSLGVLQETQY
TRBV7-6,ASSSLVNNEQF
TRBV20-1,SAREAGGQNEQY
TRBV29-1,SVWGGTGANVLT
TRBV5-1,ASSFRGGMYQETQY
TRBV12-3/TRBV12-4,ASSLRGGANYGYT
TRBV7-9,AGSGQGNTEAF
TRBV2,ASSEDGQVNYGYT
TRBV4-2,ASSPGGGDGYT
TRBV29-1,SVEEILRGPANYGYT
TRBV28,ASRNHGDRQETQY
TRBV6-6,ASSYSGRGGLYEQY
TRBV28,ASSLAGVGTDTQY
TRBV6-6,ASSFPDRGISPLH
TRBV29-1,SVGVQQGFYGYT
TRBV6-1,ASTVDRGSGGTQY
TRBV2,ASSTSGSSYEQY
TRBV3-1,ASSPNSGGPTRF
TRBV24-1,ATSDYGSTDTQY
TRBV5-1,ASSVGPGRDEQF
TRBV7-8,ASSPEARGETQY
TRBV19,ASSPQGGGWEDTQY
TRBV20-1,SARDPVLQGTAAYEQY
TRBV12-3/TRBV12-4,AGSERQGRYNEQF
TRBV5-1,ASSLWDTFYNEQF
TRBV20-1,SAREGGPETQY
TRBV5-5,ASSFNREIAYEQY
TRBV3-1,ASSQGPTGGGYGYT
TRBV5-1,ASSPVHTGGVTDTQY
TRBV11-1,ASRDRTGAIQETQY
TRBV13,ASSTGQGANIQY
TRBV29-1,SVGQGVKNNEQF
TRBV20-1,SARDWQGGPQETQY
TRBV7-9,ASSKRVSQQETQY
TRBV5-1,ASSVQGSSNTEAF
TRBV7-2,ASSFLARIRTTDTQY
TRBV12-3/TRBV12-4,ASSLGGTSGVETQY
TRBV20-1,SARISGANVLT
TRBV29-1,SDGDRVGGYT
TRBV6-1,ASSEVRGRQETQY
TRBV5-1,ASSSQPGLTTDTQY
TRBV4-1,ASSQDLGQGNTEAF
TRBV27,ASSIGTSGGFYNEQF